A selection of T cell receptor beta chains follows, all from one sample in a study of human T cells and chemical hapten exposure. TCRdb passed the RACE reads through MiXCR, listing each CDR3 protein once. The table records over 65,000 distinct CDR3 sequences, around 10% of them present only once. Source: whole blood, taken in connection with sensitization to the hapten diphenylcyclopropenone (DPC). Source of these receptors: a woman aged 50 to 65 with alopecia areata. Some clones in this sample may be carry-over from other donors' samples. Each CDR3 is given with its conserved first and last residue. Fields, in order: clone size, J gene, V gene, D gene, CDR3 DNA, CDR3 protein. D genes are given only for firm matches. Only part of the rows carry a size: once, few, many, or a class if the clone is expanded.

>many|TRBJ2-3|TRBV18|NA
TGTGCCAGCTCCGAGTCAGATACGCAGTATTTT
CASSESDTQYF
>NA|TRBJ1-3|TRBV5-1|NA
TGCGCCAGCAGCTTGGCCGATAGGAGCTCTGGAAACACCATATATTTT
CASSLADRSSGNTIYF
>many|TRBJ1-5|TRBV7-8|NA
TGTGCCAGCAGCTTTGATCAGCATAGCAATCAGCCCCAGCATTTT
CASSFDQHSNQPQHF
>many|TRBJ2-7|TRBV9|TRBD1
TGTGCCAGCAGCGGGGCGGGACAGGGGGACGAGCAGTACTTC
CASSGAGQGDEQYF
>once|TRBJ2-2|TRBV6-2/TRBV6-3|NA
TGTGCCAGCAGACAACCCGGGACCCAGGTCGGGGAGCTGTTTTTT
CASRQPGTQVGELFF
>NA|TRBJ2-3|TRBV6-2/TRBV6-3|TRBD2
TGTGCCAGCAGAGAGCAGGGAGGGAGCACAGATACGCAGTATTTT
CASREQGGSTDTQYF
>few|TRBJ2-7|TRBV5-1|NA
TGCGCCAGCAGCTTCGGGCTGATCTACGAGCAGTACTTC
CASSFGLIYEQYF
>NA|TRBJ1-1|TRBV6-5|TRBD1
TGTGCCAGCAGTCCCGGGACAGGGCCTGCCACTGAAGCTTTCTTT
CASSPGTGPATEAFF
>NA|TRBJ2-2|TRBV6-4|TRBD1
TGTGCCAGCAGGAAGGACAGGGGATCTACCGGGGAGCTGTTTTTT
CASRKDRGSTGELFF
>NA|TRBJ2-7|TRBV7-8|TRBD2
TGTGCCAGCAGCTTAAATGAGATAGCGGGATCCGTCGGGGAGCAGTACTTC
CASSLNEIAGSVGEQYF
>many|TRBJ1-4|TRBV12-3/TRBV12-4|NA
TGTGCCAGCAGTAGGGCGGGGGTCCCCACAACTAATGAAAAACTGTTTTTT
CASSRAGVPTTNEKLFF
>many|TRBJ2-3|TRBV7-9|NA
TGTGCCAGCAGCTTAGCAGGTTCTTACACAGATACGCAGTATTTT
CASSLAGSYTDTQYF
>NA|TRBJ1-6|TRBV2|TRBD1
TGTGCCAGCAAAGGGGACAGTAATAATTCACCCCTCCACTTT
CASKGDSNNSPLHF
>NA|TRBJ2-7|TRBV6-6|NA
TGTGCCGGCAGCCAGACAGACTACGAGCAGTACTTC
CAGSQTDYEQYF
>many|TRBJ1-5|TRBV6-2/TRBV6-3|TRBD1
TGTGCCAGCAGTTCGACAGGGTATGGCAATCAGCCCCAGCATTTT
CASSSTGYGNQPQHF
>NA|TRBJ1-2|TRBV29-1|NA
TGCAGCGTTCGAGCTTTAGACAGGTTTGCTAACTATGGCTACACCTTC
CSVRALDRFANYGYTF
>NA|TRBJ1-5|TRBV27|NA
TGTGCCAGCAGTTTATCGAGGCAAGATCAGCCCCAGCATTTT
CASSLSRQDQPQHF
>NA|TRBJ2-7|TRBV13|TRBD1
TGTGCCAGCAGCTCGGACAGGGTCTCCTACGAGCAGTACTTC
CASSSDRVSYEQYF
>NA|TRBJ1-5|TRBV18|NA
TGTGCCAGCTCCCTCCTTCAACAGGGCATGGGCAATCAGCCCCAGCATTTT
CASSLLQQGMGNQPQHF
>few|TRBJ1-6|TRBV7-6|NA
TGTGCCAGCAGCTCACTGGGGGGCGCGAACTCTTTTGGTTCACCCCTCCACTTT
CASSSLGGANSFGSPLHF
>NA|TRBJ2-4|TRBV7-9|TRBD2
TGTGCCAGCAGCTTAGTGGGAGCGGGAGGCCAAAACATTCAGTACTTC
CASSLVGAGGQNIQYF
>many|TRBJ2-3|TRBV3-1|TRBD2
TGTGCCAGCAGCCAAGATTTCCCGGGACTAAGAACGAAACGAGATACGCAGTATTTT
CASSQDFPGLRTKRDTQYF
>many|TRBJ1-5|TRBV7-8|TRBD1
TGTGCCAGCAGCTTACAGGGGGCTCGGGGCAATCAGCCCCAGCATTTT
CASSLQGARGNQPQHF
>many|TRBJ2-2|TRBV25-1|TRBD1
TGTGCCAGCAGTGCGGGACAGGGGTTAAACACCGGGGAGCTGTTTTTT
CASSAGQGLNTGELFF
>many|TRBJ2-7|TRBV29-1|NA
TGCAGCGTTGAAAGCGGCATCTCCTACGAGCAGTACTTC
CSVESGISYEQYF
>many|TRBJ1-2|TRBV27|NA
TGTGCCAGCCGACAACAGGGAAGGGATGGCTACACCTTC
CASRQQGRDGYTF
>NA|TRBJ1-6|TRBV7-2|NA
TGTGCCAGCAGCTCAACGACCGGGACACCAAATTCACCCCTCCACTTT
CASSSTTGTPNSPLHF
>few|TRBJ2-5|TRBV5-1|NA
TGCGCCAGCAGCTTCTCAGCCAGCCAAGAGACCCAGTACTTC
CASSFSASQETQYF